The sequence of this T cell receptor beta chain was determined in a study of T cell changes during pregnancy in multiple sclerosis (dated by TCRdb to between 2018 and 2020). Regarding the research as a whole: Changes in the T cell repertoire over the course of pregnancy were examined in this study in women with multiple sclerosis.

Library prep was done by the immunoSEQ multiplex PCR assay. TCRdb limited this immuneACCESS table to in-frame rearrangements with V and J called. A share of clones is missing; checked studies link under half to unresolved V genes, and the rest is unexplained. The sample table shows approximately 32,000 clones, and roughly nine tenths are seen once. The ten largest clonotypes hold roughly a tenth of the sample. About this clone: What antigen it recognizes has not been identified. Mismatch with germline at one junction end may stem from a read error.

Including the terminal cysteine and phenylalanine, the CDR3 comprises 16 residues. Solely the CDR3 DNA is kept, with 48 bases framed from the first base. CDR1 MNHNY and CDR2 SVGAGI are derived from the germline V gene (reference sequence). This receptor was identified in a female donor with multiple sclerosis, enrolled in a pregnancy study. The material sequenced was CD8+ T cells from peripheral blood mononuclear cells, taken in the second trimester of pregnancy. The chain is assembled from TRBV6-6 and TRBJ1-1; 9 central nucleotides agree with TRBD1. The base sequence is TGTGCCAGCAGTTACTCGAGGGACAGGGTGAAAACTGAAGCTTTCTTT. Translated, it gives CASSYSRDRVKTEAFF.